This is a list of T cell receptor beta chains from one sample in a study of cytomegalovirus exposure and HLA in healthy donors. Assay: immunoSEQ multiplex PCR; the TCRdb copy retains only in-frame clones and omits some. The table records around 140,000 clones, about 95% of them present only once. Sequenced sample: PBMCs. These receptors were taken from a young man in good health and CMV-seropositive. The CDR3 runs from the conserved cysteine through the conserved F or W. A D gene is named only where the DNA matches it firmly. Clone size is stated in some rows and not others, as once, few, many or a class when expanded.

>TRBJ2-2|TRBV2|15|TRBD1|NA
TGTGCCAGCCGAAGGGGACAGGGGACAACCGGGGAGCTGTTTTTT
CASRRGQGTTGELFF
>TRBJ2-5|TRBV28|14|NA|NA
TGTGCCAGCAGTCCCCAGGGTAACGGCGAGACCCAGTACTTC
CASSPQGNGETQYF
>TRBJ1-2|TRBV27|16|NA|NA
TGTGCCAGCAGTTTATGGGGTCCGGGAGGGACCAATGGCTACACCTTC
CASSLWGPGGTNGYTF
>TRBJ2-7|TRBV7-2|14|NA|once
TGTGCCAGCAGCTTAGTTGAGTTCGCCTACGAGCAGTACTTC
CASSLVEFAYEQYF
>TRBJ2-1|TRBV5-1|14|NA|few
TGCGCCAGCAGCTTGGCTGGACAGTACAATGAGCAGTTCTTC
CASSLAGQYNEQFF
>TRBJ2-3|TRBV9|16|NA|NA
TGTGCCAGCAGCGTGTCTTCGGGTGCGACCACAGATACGCAGTATTTT
CASSVSSGATTDTQYF
>TRBJ2-5|TRBV5-1|13|TRBD1|NA
TGCGCCAGCAGCTTGGGACAGGGGGAGACCCAGTACTTC
CASSLGQGETQYF
>TRBJ2-1|TRBV10-2|15|TRBD2|NA
TGCGCCAGCAGTGGCCGGACTAGCGGGAGTCATGAGCAGTTCTTC
CASSGRTSGSHEQFF
>TRBJ2-7|TRBV2|13|NA|NA
TGTGCCAGCACGCGGGGAAATAACTACGAGCAGTACTTC
CASTRGNNYEQYF
>TRBJ2-3|TRBV4-1|14|NA|NA
TGCGCCAGCAGCCAAGTCGCGTCCGCAATAACGCAGTATTTT
CASSQVASAITQYF
>TRBJ2-2|TRBV15|13|NA|NA
TGTGCCACCCGTCGGGGAAACACCGGGGAGCTGTTTTTT
CATRRGNTGELFF
>TRBJ2-1|TRBV7-8|13|NA|NA
TGTGCCAGCAGCCCTTCACTAGTGAATGAGCAGTTCTTC
CASSPSLVNEQFF
>TRBJ2-1|TRBV5-1|14|TRBD2|NA
TGCGCCAGCAGCACCACTAGCGGGAGCTATGAGCAGTTCTTC
CASSTTSGSYEQFF
>TRBJ2-1|TRBV11-3|16|NA|NA
TGTGCCAGCAGCTTAGTCCTACAGGGAAGGGACAATGAGCAGTTCTTC
CASSLVLQGRDNEQFF
>TRBJ2-5|TRBV2|14|TRBD2|NA
TGTGCCAGCAGTCCGAGCGGGATTGGGGAGACCCAGTACTTC
CASSPSGIGETQYF
>TRBJ2-5|TRBV20-1|11|NA|few
TGCAGTGGACAGCATCAAGAGACCCAGTACTTC
CSGQHQETQYF
>TRBJ1-1|TRBV11-2|14|TRBD1|NA
TGTGCCAGCAGCTTAGGAGACAGGGGAGCTGAAGCTTTCTTT
CASSLGDRGAEAFF
>TRBJ2-1|TRBV5-1|15|TRBD2|NA
TGCGCCAGCAGCTTGGTACCTAGCGGGAGTTATGAGCAGTTCTTC
CASSLVPSGSYEQFF
>TRBJ2-1|TRBV7-9|15|NA|NA
TGTGCCAGCAGCCCAGGGGGTAGCGGATACAATGAGCAGTTCTTC
CASSPGGSGYNEQFF
>TRBJ1-2|TRBV23-1|14|TRBD1|NA
TGCGCCAGCATCGCAGGGGGCTGGGGCTATGGCTACACCTTC
CASIAGGWGYGYTF
>TRBJ2-1|TRBV5-1|16|TRBD2|NA
TGCGCCAGCAGCTTCGGGACTAGCGGGGGCTACAATGAGCAGTTCTTC
CASSFGTSGGYNEQFF
>TRBJ2-3|TRBV25-1|12|NA|NA
TGTGCCAGCAGTCCCAGGACTAATACGCAGTATTTT
CASSPRTNTQYF
>TRBJ1-6|TRBV18|18|NA|few
TGTGCCAGCTCACCACAAAGACAGCGAAGCTCCTATAATTCACCCCTCCACTTT
CASSPQRQRSSYNSPLHF
>TRBJ2-1|TRBV11-2|15|NA|NA
TGTGCCAGCAGCTTTCGTGTCGGTTCCTACAATGAGCAGTTCTTC
CASSFRVGSYNEQFF
>TRBJ2-1|TRBV9|13|NA|NA
TGTGCCAGCAGCGAGGGGGTCTACAATGAGCAGTTCTTC
CASSEGVYNEQFF
>TRBJ2-4|TRBV28|17|TRBD1|NA
TGTGCCAGCAGTTTCCGGGACAGGGATTTAGCCAAAAACATTCAGTACTTC
CASSFRDRDLAKNIQYF
>TRBJ1-4|TRBV27|13|NA|NA
TGTGCCAGCAGTCGCCAGGCGGGCGAAAAACTGTTTTTT
CASSRQAGEKLFF
>TRBJ2-7|TRBV28|14|TRBD1|NA
TGTGCCAGCAGCCGACAACAGGGGATCTACGAGCAGTACTTC
CASSRQQGIYEQYF
>TRBJ1-6|TRBV4-1|16|NA|NA
TGCGCCAGCAGCCCATTGCCGGGGGGTGATAATTCACCCCTCCACTTT
CASSPLPGGDNSPLHF
>TRBJ2-1|TRBV2|13|NA|NA
TGTGCCAGCAGCATCACTAGTCGCGATGAGCAGTTCTTC
CASSITSRDEQFF